This T cell receptor beta chain was captured by sequencing in a study of Graves' ophthalmopathy and Graves' hyperthyroidism (dated by TCRdb to 2016 to 2019). For the study in its entirety: Peripheral blood was collected before any treatment was given, at the time of initial diagnosis. For independent validation, a separate cohort was made up of approximately 19 hyperthyroidism patients plus 17 patients who later progressed from hyperthyroidism to ophthalmopathy. Once sampling was done, hyperthyroidism patients were given methimazole at a starting dose of 30 mg daily, while ophthalmopathy patients were given high-dose intravenous methylprednisolone. In total, some 130 blood samples were TCR-sequenced: some 43 ophthalmopathy, some 75 hyperthyroidism and approximately 17 hyperthyroidism-to-ophthalmopathy patients. In about six hyperthyroidism patients, the T-cell repertoires found in thyroid tissue were compared with those found in blood. To explore V-J signatures that distinguish ophthalmopathy from hyperthyroidism, a discovery set of around 100 patients was enrolled, made up of over 40 with ophthalmopathy and under 65 with stable hyperthyroidism. TCR beta repertoire signatures were used to distinguish Graves' ophthalmopathy from Graves' hyperthyroidism and to predict progression to ophthalmopathy.

Patients with ophthalmopathy had moderately to severely active disease, with a Clinical Activity Score of 3 or more, a NOSPECS grade of 4 or more, and a disease duration of less than 3 months. Patients with other autoimmune diseases, uncontrolled infections, pregnancy or lactation were excluded from the study. Clinical symptoms, serum thyroxine, TRAb, thyroid ultrasound and orbital computed tomography formed the basis of the diagnosis. Using Ficoll-Paque density gradient centrifugation, PBMCs were isolated from about 9.4 ml of fresh peripheral blood. Total RNA was extracted with Trizol reagent and quality-checked on an Agilent 2100 Bioanalyzer. The study at large found these results: Most expanded thyroid clonotypes with frequency above 0.001 were also detected in blood, suggesting blood repertoires may reflect the thyroid immune response. Ophthalmopathy was separated from stable hyperthyroidism by the 13-signature model with roughly 90% sensitivity and roughly 82% specificity in cross-validation and with 80%/75% in the test set. In validation, the model predicted ophthalmopathy progression with 70.59% sensitivity and 72% to 80% specificity; some twelve predicted patients were CT-confirmed with GO in a median of roughly 6.8 months. Sample size was not statistically predetermined, and group allocation was not concealed from the investigators.

Including cysteine and phenylalanine, the CDR3 has 11 amino acids. Only CDR3 DNA is held: 33 bases, read in frame from base 1. Based on the germline V gene, the CDR1 and CDR2 sequences are SQVTM and ANQGSEA. A distance of 10 bases separates the germline ends of V and J, which lose 6 bases and 7 bases respectively. For repertoire sequencing, the TCR beta CDR3 regions were amplified from RNA transcripts. A first-round RT-PCR used HTBI primers with the Qiagen OneStep RT-PCR kit, followed by a second-round multiplex PCR, size selection and purification. Libraries were sequenced on an Illumina HiSeq2000 using paired-end 100 bp reads. Per the authors' processing: SOAPnuke was used to process the reads, removing any read that contained adapters or uncalled bases, had a mean Phred below 15, or lacked an exact match to the constant primer or identifier. High-quality paired reads were merged with COPE v1.2.5. Unique nucleotide sequences were defined as clonotypes and aligned to IMGT TRB V, D and J references using MiTCR v1.1. The analysis was limited to V-J combinations with a frequency above 0.0001, which together covered over 98% of repertoires. For each V-J combination, a TCR clonal expansion and chaos score was defined as F50 clonal expansion divided by the chaos observed in the TCRdist matrix. Welch's t-statistics and random forest were used to reduce features to over ten V-J combinations, which were fed into a naive Bayes classifier. The similarity between thyroid and blood repertoires was quantified using the Morisita-Horn index. TCRdb itself trimmed the public reads at Q25 with fastp, ran MiXCR and retained productive beta chains. Every entry covers one CDR3 protein and lists the most common genes and DNA from its rows. TCRdb's processing, not the authors' own work, is the source of the V and J calls. The sample includes roughly 700,000 distinct CDR3 sequences, with about 44% observed a single time. Roughly 46% of the sample comes from the top ten.

About this clonotype: Which antigen it targets is not known. Qualities for individual bases were not recorded, and no much larger clone is one base off.

The sequence was obtained from an adult man with Graves' ophthalmopathy. The specimen was peripheral blood. The chain links TRBV29-1 with TRBJ1-3, and possibly TRBD1, on 6 matching bases. The DNA sequence is TGCAGCGTCGGCACAGGGAACACCATATATTTT. Its coded protein is CSVGTGNTIYF.